The 11 T cell receptor beta chains below come from one sample, sequenced in a study of CD8+CD57+ T cells in acquired aplastic anemia. Genomic DNA, serving as template, underwent TCR beta VDJ and CDR3 profiling. From the reads, TCRdb called clonotypes with MiXCR, one entry per CDR3 protein. The sample includes some 200,000 distinct CDR3 sequences, around 60% of them seen just once. Sequencing was carried out using sorted CD4+, CD8+, or CD8+CD57+ T cells (not recorded which) from PBMCs. These receptor sequences come from a human donor in good health.

CDR3 DNA sequence: TGTGCCAGCAGCTTATTCGGGCATGAGCAGTTCTTC. Translated: CASSLFGHEQFF. The J gene is TRBJ2-1, the V gene TRBV7-8; D is unresolved. Between the trimmed V and J ends, which lost 2 bases and 8 bases, there was a span of 7 bases. This CDR3 comprises 12 residues. Germline CDR1 is SGHVS and CDR2 is FQNEAQ.

Notes on this clonotype: A junction boundary mismatches the germline segment, possibly from a read error. The chain has TRBV7-7 and TRBJ2-3, with 7 bases that match TRBD1. Germline CDR1 reads SSHAT; CDR2 reads FNYEAQ (reference sequence). This CDR3 region has 14 residues. CDR3 protein: CASSLETGIGTQYF. Here the CDR3 DNA reads TGTGCTAGCAGCTTAGAGACAGGGATTGGTACGCAGTATTTT.

The rearrangement uses TRBV5-6 and TRBJ2-7; tentative D call: TRBD1 (5 bases). The V gene lost 3 bases and the J gene lost 5 bases, with 12 bases spanning the gap. CDR3 size: 13 residues. CDR1 and CDR2 (germline): SGHDT, YYEEEE. In DNA, the CDR3 is TGTGCCAGCAGCTCCGGGCCAGGGAACGAGCAGTACTTC. Encoded protein: CASSSGPGNEQYF.

This clonotype was detected ten times or more. The chain is built from TRBV24-1 and TRBJ2-7; D is uncertain. Looked up from germline, CDR1 is KGHDR and CDR2 is SFDVKD. The CDR3 is 13 residues long. With 8 bases removed from V and 3 bases from J, the gap between germline ends came to 13 bases. CDR3 bases: TGTGCCACCAAGAGAAACGCAGGCTACGAGCAGTACTTC. Translating it yields CATKRNAGYEQYF.

V is TRBV6-2 or TRBV6-3 and J is TRBJ1-1; D gene unclear. V shed 2 bases and J shed 4 bases, with 8 bases lying between them. The germline CDR1 and CDR2 sequences are MNHEY and SVGEGT. This CDR3 comprises 13 residues. The CDR3 region has the DNA TGTGCCAGCAGTTACAATTCAGTCACTGAAGCTTTCTTT. Its protein product is CASSYNSVTEAFF.

At least ten counts were recorded for this clonotype. The rearrangement links TRBV6-1 to TRBJ2-7; 7 bases map to TRBD2. CDR1 and CDR2 from the germline V gene are MNHNS and SASEGT. After removal of 4 bases from V and 0 bases from J, the junction contained 3 bases not matched to a gene. The CDR3 totals 14 residues. CDR3 nucleotide sequence: TGTGCCAGCAGTGCCGGCGGGAGCTCCTACGAGCAGTACTTC. Encoded protein: CASSAGGSSYEQYF.

Ten or more counts support this clonotype. CDR3 nucleotides: TGTGCCAGCTGGTCGGGGGAGAACACTGAAGCTTTCTTT. Amino acids: CASWSGENTEAFF. The rearrangement joins TRBV13 to TRBJ1-1, with D possibly TRBD1 on 5 matching bases. The CDR3 is 13 amino acids. V was shortened by 8 bases and J by 1 base, with 11 bases between the two germline ends. Germline lookup yields CDR1 PRHDT and CDR2 FYEKMQ (reference sequence).

The chain is built from TRBV12-3 or TRBV12-4 and TRBJ2-7; D is perhaps TRBD2 (6 bases). The CDR3 consists of 15 residues. V was trimmed by 5 bases and J by 5 bases, leaving 19 bases between them. The CDR3 DNA reads TGTGCCAGCAGTGTCGCTACCGGGACTGCGGACGAGCAGTACTTC. Its protein product is CASSVATGTADEQYF.

V usage is TRBV20-1 and J usage is TRBJ1-2, with 11 bases that match TRBD1. CDR3 size: 17 residues. Germline trimming cut 6 bases from V and 7 bases from J; bases unmatched to any gene: 19. Germline lookup yields CDR1 DFQATT and CDR2 SNEGSKA (reference sequence). The DNA for the CDR3 is TGCAGTGCCCCTGGGGGGGGGGGACAGGGGGAGATGGGTGGCTACACCTTC. Its translation: CSAPGGGGQGEMGGYTF.

The V gene is TRBV15, the J gene TRBJ2-5; TRBD2 matches 10 bases. Germline V lookup: CDR1 LNHNV, CDR2 YYDKDF (reference sequence). The CDR3 is 16 residues long. V dropped 6 bases and J dropped 3; count of bases not matched to a gene: 10. The CDR3 DNA sequence: TGTGCCACCAGTTCTGGACTAGCGGCCACCGAAGAGACCCAGTACTTC. Amino acids: CATSSGLAATEETQYF. The full variable domain, rest sourced from reference TRBV15 and TRBJ2-5, is DAMVIQNPRYQVTQFGKPVTLSCSQTLNHNVMYWYQQKSSQAPKLLFHYYDKDFNNEADTPDNFQSRRPNTSFCFLDIRSPGLGDTAMYLCATSSGLAATEETQYFGPGTRLLVL.

This chain uses TRBV19 with TRBJ2-1; either TRBD1 or TRBD2 may supply D (6 bases each). This CDR3 is 15 amino acids long. The V end was cut by 4 bases, the J end by 8 bases, with 18 bases between. The germline V gene has CDR1 LNHDA and CDR2 SQIVND (reference sequence). The CDR3 nucleotides read TGTGCCAGTAGTAATGCTTCGGGGGCCAGGGATGAGCAGTTCTTC. Its protein product is CASSNASGARDEQFF.